One sample yielded the 9 T cell receptor beta chains listed below, sequenced in a study of OX40 agonist ivuxolimab in advanced cancers. TCRdb's table, derived via immunoSEQ multiplex PCR, lists solely in-frame clones and lacks some. The table shows 30,000 to 45,000 clones, with more than 65% occurring only once. Material: CD4+ or CD8+ T cells sorted from blood, obtained in a trial of the OX40 agonist ivuxolimab. The receptors here all came from an adult with an advanced solid tumor such as melanoma, head and neck, liver or kidney cancer.

The chain combines TRBV5-6 with TRBJ1-1; D is undetermined. V lost 0 bases and J 10 bases, leaving 13 bases between the germline ends. CDR1 is SGHDT and CDR2 is YYEEEE in the germline V gene. The CDR3 has 13 residues. Here the CDR3 DNA reads TGTGCCAGCAGCTTGGGAACGTCTTGGCGAGCTTTCTTT. It specifies CASSLGTSWRAFF.

The rearrangement joins TRBV12-5 to TRBJ1-3, with 7 bases aligning to TRBD1. With V trimmed by 1 base and J by 0 bases, 9 bases remained unmatched. Germline V CDR1 and CDR2: LGHNT, FRNRAP. The CDR3 covers 18 residues. CDR3 bases: TGTGCTAGTGGTTTGGCCGTTAAGGGGGCTCCCTCTGGAAACACCATATATTTT. This sequence encodes CASGLAVKGAPSGNTIYF.

CDR3 sequence: CASRVMNTEAFF. For the CDR3, the DNA is TGTGCCAGCAGGGTTATGAACACTGAAGCTTTCTTT. The chain employs TRBV5-8 and TRBJ1-1; D unclear. The CDR3 has 12 amino acids. Trimming left V 5 bases short and J 0 bases short, with 5 bases between. Germline V CDR1 and CDR2: SGHTS, YDEGEE. The whole variable domain, filled in from reference TRBV5-8 and TRBJ1-1, reads EAGVTQSPTHLIKTRGQQATLRCSPISGHTSVYWYQQALGLGLQFLLWYDEGEERNRGNFPPRFSGRQFPNYSSELNVNALELEDSALYLCASRVMNTEAFFGQGTRLTVV.

This chain uses TRBV5-6 with TRBJ2-4; 7 bases are a match to TRBD2. CDR1 and CDR2 from the germline V gene are SGHDT and YYEEEE. CDR3 length: 14 amino acids. The V gene end was trimmed by 4 bases and the J gene end by 4 bases; junction bases not matched to a gene: 5. The CDR3 protein is CASSTNGGKNIQYF. The CDR3 DNA is TGTGCCAGCAGCACTAACGGGGGGAAAAACATTCAGTACTTC.

This clone was counted only a few times. The chain carries TRBV29-1 and TRBJ1-2; D remains unclear. The CDR3 consists of 11 residues. Germline V lookup: CDR1 SQVTM, CDR2 ANQGSEA. V lost 5 bases and J 4 bases, leaving 8 bases between the germline ends. The CDR3, as DNA: TGCAGCGTTAGGCTCGTCTATGGCTACACCTTC. This codes for CSVRLVYGYTF.

J is TRBJ1-1 and V is TRBV5-1; 11 positions agree with TRBD1. The length of the CDR3 is 14 residues. Trimming at V came to 1 base and at J to 7 bases, leaving 3 bases not matched to a gene. The germline gives CDR1 SGHRS, CDR2 YFSETQ. Written as DNA, the CDR3 is TGCGCCAGCAGCTTGCGGACAGGGGGCCTTGAAGCTTTCTTT. Protein sequence: CASSLRTGGLEAFF.

V is TRBV9 and J is TRBJ1-2, with 8 bases identical to TRBD1. The CDR3 covers 15 residues. V was clipped by 3 bases and J by 4 bases; unmatched bases: 8. Germline CDR1 and CDR2: SGDLS and YYNGEE. CDR3 sequence (DNA): TGTGCCAGCAGCGCACGCCTCGGACAGGGCTATGGCTACACCTTC. It codes for CASSARLGQGYGYTF.

This clone was counted a few times. This sequence joins TRBV5-1 and TRBJ2-5; D is uncertain. CDR3 size: 14 residues. The V gene lost 3 bases and the J gene lost 3 bases, with 12 bases spanning the gap. Germline loops: CDR1 SGHRS, CDR2 YFSETQ. CDR3 sequence: CASSSPGTKETQYF. The CDR3 nucleotides read TGCGCCAGCAGCTCCCCGGGTACTAAAGAGACCCAGTACTTC.

In its sample, this clone is medium-sized. The chain carries TRBV7-9 and TRBJ1-2; D call uncertain. Germline values: CDR1 SEHNR, CDR2 FQNEAQ (reference sequence). The CDR3 consists of 14 residues. V was shortened by 6 bases and J by 4 bases, with 15 bases between the two germline ends. CDR3 bases: TGTGCCAGCAGTCCCACAACAATTTCCTATGGCTACACCTTC. Its translation is CASSPTTISYGYTF.